The 6 T cell receptor beta chains given below trace back to one sample, sequenced in a study of blood T cell repertoires in COVID-19. Repertoires were generated with immunoSEQ multiplex PCR, while TCRdb's copy carries only in-frame clones and drops some. The sample lists 400,000 to 450,000 clones, about 91% occurring once. The sample comprised peripheral blood. Receptors originate from a woman between 45 and 60 years old with COVID-19, enrolled during active disease.

This sequence joins TRBV3-1 (or the pseudogene TRBV3-2) and TRBJ2-5, with a possible D match to TRBD2 (6 bases). CDR1 and CDR2 from the germline V gene are LGHDT and YNNKEL (reference sequence). The germline V and J ends were trimmed by 0 bases and 5 bases, with 13 bases remaining between them. CDR3 length equals 15 residues. The DNA of the CDR3 is TGTGCCAGCAGCCAAGATCGGAGGGCTGCGGAGACCCAGTACTTC. This codes for CASSQDRRAAETQYF.

This clone was detected only once. The CDR3 DNA follows: TGTGCCAGTAGTATTCAAGGTGACAGGGCTGGAAACACCATATATTTT. Its protein product is CASSIQGDRAGNTIYF. This rearrangement joins TRBV19 to TRBJ1-3; 7 bases line up with TRBD1. CDR3 length: 16 amino acids. The J segment lost 2 bases and the V segment lost 3 bases, leaving 7 bases of the junction unmatched. CDR1 is LNHDA and CDR2 is SQIVND in the germline V gene (reference sequence).

In nucleotides, the CDR3 is TGTGCCACCAGCAGAGCGGGAGTAGGATCCAAAACCCAAGGAGAGTTCTTC. Protein sequence: CATSRAGVGSKTQGEFF. The chain couples TRBV15 to TRBJ2-1; D perhaps matches TRBD2 (6 bases). The CDR3 has 17 residues. CDR1 and CDR2 from the germline V gene are LNHNV and YYDKDF (reference sequence). V was cut by 1 base and J by 14 bases, with 27 bases left in between. Together with reference TRBV15 and TRBJ2-1, the CDR3 gives the full variable domain: DAMVIQNPRYQVTQFGKPVTLSCSQTLNHNVMYWYQQKSSQAPKLLFHYYDKDFNNEADTPDNFQSRRPNTSFCFLDIRSPGLGDTAMYLCATSRAGVGSKTQGEFFGPGTRLTVL.

The chain carries TRBV5-6 and TRBJ1-2; 10 positions match TRBD1. This CDR3 spans 15 amino acids. J lost 4 bases, V lost 4 bases, and 7 bases had no gene match. CDR1 SGHDT and CDR2 YYEEEE come from the germline V gene. For the CDR3, the DNA is TGTGCCAGCAGCCAGGGACAGGGGATCATCTATGGCTACACCTTC. Its protein is CASSQGQGIIYGYTF.

This chain connects TRBV12-3 or TRBV12-4 to TRBJ2-1, with TRBD1 matching over 9 bases. This CDR3 comprises 13 residues. Unmatched junction bases numbered 6, after V lost 7 bases and J lost 8 bases. The CDR3 coding sequence is TGTGCCAGCACCCCCGACAGGGGGTATGAGCAGTTCTTC. Residues: CASTPDRGYEQFF.

The chain joins TRBV27 to TRBJ1-6; the match to TRBD1 covers 8 bases. Germline V CDR1 and CDR2: MNHEY, SMNVEV (reference sequence). With V trimmed by 5 bases and J by 1 base, 4 bases remained unmatched. The CDR3 loop spans 16 amino acids. CDR3 sequence reads: CASSQGARSYNSPLHF. The CDR3 DNA is TGTGCCAGCAGTCAGGGGGCTCGGTCCTATAATTCACCCCTCCACTTT.